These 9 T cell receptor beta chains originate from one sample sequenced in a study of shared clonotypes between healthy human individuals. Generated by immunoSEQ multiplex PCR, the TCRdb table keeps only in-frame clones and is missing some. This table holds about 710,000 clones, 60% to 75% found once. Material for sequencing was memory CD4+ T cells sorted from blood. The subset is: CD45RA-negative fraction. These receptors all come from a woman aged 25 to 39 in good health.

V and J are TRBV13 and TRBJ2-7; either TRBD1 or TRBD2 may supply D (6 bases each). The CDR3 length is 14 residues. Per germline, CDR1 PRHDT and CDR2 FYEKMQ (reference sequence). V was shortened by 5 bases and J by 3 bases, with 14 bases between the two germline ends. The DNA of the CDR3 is TGTGCCAGCAGCGGCGGGACAATCAACTACGAGCAGTACTTC. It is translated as CASSGGTINYEQYF.

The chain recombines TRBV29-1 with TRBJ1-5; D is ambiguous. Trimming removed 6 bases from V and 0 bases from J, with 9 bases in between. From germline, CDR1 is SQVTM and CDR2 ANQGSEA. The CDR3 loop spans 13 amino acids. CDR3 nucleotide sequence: TGCAGCGTGAGGACGTCTAGCAATCAGCCCCAGCATTTT. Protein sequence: CSVRTSSNQPQHF. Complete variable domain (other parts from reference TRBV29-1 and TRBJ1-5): SAVISQKPSRDICQRGTSLTIQCQVDSQVTMMFWYRQQPGQSLTLIATANQGSEATYESGFVIDKFPISRPNLTFSTLTVSNMSPEDSSIYLCSVRTSSNQPQHFGDGTRLSIL.

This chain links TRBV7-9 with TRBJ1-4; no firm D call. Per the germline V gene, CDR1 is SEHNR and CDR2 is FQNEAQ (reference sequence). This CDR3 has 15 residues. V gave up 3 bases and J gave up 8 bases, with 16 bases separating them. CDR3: CASSFSTVGREKLFF. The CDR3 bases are TGTGCCAGCAGCTTTTCTACAGTGGGGAGGGAAAAACTGTTTTTT.

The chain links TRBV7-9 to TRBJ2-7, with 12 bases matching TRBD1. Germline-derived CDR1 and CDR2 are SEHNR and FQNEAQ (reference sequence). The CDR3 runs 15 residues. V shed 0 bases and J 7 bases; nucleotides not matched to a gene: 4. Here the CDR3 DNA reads TGTGCCAGCAGCTTAGCGGGACAGGGGGCGCGGGAGCAGTACTTC. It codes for CASSLAGQGAREQYF.

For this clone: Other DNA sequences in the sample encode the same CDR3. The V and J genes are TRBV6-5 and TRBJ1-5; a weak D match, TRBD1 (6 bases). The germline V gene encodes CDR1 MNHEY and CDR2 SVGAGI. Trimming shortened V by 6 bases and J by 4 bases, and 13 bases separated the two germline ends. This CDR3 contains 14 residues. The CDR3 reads CASSRTGLNQPQHF. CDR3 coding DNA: TGTGCCAGCAGCCGTACAGGGCTGAATCAGCCCCAGCATTTT.

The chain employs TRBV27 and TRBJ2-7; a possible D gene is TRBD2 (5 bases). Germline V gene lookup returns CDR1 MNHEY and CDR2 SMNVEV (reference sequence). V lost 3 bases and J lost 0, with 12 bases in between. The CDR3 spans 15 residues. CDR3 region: CASSFVRGSSYEQYF. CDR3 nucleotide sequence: TGTGCCAGCAGTTTTGTCAGAGGGAGCTCCTACGAGCAGTACTTC.

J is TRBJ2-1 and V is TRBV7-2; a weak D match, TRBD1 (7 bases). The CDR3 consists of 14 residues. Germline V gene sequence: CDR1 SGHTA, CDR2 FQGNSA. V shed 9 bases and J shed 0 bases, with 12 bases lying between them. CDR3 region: CASTQGGSYNEQFF. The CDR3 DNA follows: TGTGCCAGTACCCAGGGGGGCTCCTACAATGAGCAGTTCTTC.

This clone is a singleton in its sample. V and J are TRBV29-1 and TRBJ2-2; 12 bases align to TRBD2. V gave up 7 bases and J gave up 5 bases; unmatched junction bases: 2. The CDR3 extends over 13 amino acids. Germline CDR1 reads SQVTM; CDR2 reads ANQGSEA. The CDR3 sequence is CSAGLAGTGELFF. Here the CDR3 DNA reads TGCAGCGCTGGACTAGCGGGGACCGGGGAGCTGTTTTTT.

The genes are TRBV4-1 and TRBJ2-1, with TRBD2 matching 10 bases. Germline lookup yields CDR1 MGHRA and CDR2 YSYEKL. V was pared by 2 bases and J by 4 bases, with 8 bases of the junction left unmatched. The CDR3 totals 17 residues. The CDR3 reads CASSQRTGTSDYNEQFF. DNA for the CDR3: TGCGCCAGCAGCCAAAGAACCGGGACTAGCGATTACAATGAGCAGTTCTTC.